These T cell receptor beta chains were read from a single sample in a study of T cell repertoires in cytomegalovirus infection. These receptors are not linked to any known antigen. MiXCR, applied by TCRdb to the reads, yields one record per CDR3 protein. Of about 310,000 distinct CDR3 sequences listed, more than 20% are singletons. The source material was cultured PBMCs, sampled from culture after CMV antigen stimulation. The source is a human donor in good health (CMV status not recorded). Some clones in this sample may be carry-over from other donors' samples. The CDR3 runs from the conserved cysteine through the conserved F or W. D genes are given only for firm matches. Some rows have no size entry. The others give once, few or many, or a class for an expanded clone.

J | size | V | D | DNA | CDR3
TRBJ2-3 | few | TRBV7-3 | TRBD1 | TGTGCCAGCAGCTTAGCCCGGACAGGGGCTAGCACAGATACGCAGTATTTT | CASSLARTGASTDTQYF
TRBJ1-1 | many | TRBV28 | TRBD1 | TGTGCCAGCAGTCCATCCGTGGCAGGGGGGCCCCGGGCTGAAGCTTTCTTT | CASSPSVAGGPRAEAFF
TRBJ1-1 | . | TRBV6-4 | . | TGTGCCAGCAGTGAGGGCTCAGGGACTGAAGCTTTCTTT | CASSEGSGTEAFF
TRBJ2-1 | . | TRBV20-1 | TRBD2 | TGCAGTGCTAGAGAGAGTCGGGGACTAGTTTTCCATGAGCAGTTCTTC | CSARESRGLVFHEQFF
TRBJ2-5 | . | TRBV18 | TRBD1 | TGTGCCAGCTCACCATGGACAGGCTACCAAGAGACCCAGTACTTC | CASSPWTGYQETQYF
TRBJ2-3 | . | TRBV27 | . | TGTGCCAGCAAAGCGGCTAGCACAGATACGCAGTATTTT | CASKAASTDTQYF
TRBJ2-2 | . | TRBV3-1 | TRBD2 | TGTGCCAGCAGACCACCGGGACTAGCGGGATTGGGGGAGCTGTTTTTT | CASRPPGLAGLGELFF
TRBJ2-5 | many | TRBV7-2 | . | TGTGCCAGCAGCTTACGGGGCGATTGGGGGGCGGCGAAAGAGACCCAGTACTTC | CASSLRGDWGAAKETQYF
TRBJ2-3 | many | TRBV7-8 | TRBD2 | TGTGCCAGCAGCTTAGATACTAGCGGGAGGAAGAGCACAGATACGCAGTATTTT | CASSLDTSGRKSTDTQYF
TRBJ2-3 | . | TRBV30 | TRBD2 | TGTGCCTGGAGGACTAGCGGGGGATCAGATACGCAGTATTTT | CAWRTSGGSDTQYF
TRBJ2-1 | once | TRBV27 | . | TGTGCCAGCAGCCCCCCGGGCCCTCCAACGTACAATGAGCAGTTCTTC | CASSPPGPPTYNEQFF
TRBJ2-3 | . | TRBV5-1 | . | TGCGCCAGCAGCCTACAGCCTGCTCGTACAGATACGCAGTATTTT | CASSLQPARTDTQYF
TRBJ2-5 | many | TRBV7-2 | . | TGTGCCAGCAGCTTATTCGGGGGACAAGAGACCCAGTACTTC | CASSLFGGQETQYF
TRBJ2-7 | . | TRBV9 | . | TGTGCCAGCAGCGTAGGGGCGCGTGGGAGACTCGCCGAGCAGTACTTC | CASSVGARGRLAEQYF
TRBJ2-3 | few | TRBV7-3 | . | TGTGCCAGCAGCTCCGGGAGAGATACGCAGTATTTT | CASSSGRDTQYF
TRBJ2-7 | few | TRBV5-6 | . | TGTGCCAGCAGCCAAACAGGGATCGAGCAGTACTTC | CASSQTGIEQYF